These T cell receptor beta chains were read from a single sample in a study of technical replicates of blood from a few donors. Using immunoSEQ multiplex PCR, the repertoire was profiled, and TCRdb retains in-frame clones only, with some absent. The table shows tens of thousands of clones, with 85% to 95% occurring only once. Sample: PBMCs. These receptors were taken from a human donor in good health. Some clones in this sample may be carry-over from other donors' samples. Each CDR3 is given without its conserved first and last residue. The order of the fields is CDR3 length, V gene, D gene, CDR3 protein. The D gene is left open where the match is weak.

16,TRBV7-9,-,ASSPGGGGDHVSYEQY
11,TRBV6-5,-,ASSLDNRETQY
14,TRBV19,-,ASSAGTPTYTDTQY
13,TRBV4-1,TRBD1,ASSQDPRQGGGYT
14,TRBV5-1,-,ASSFGAAGAGDTQY
15,TRBV7-2,TRBD1,ASSQFGSGQGLDTQY
16,TRBV15,-,ATSRSHLGAKGRETQY
14,TRBV9,-,ASSVDQGRRSYGYT
9,TRBV6-5,-,ASRDSYEQY
11,TRBV29-1,-,SADRDKGGGYT
13,TRBV7-2,-,ASSLGGPGYNEQF
12,TRBV2,TRBD1,ASNGDREDSPLH
14,TRBV19,-,ASSKKQGSGANVLT
13,TRBV6-5,TRBD1,ASSWDSEYQETQY
14,TRBV7-8,TRBD2,ASSFLRGESYNEQF
14,TRBV5-1,-,ASSLGGVSLNTEAF
12,TRBV7-2,-,ASSSFSEKDEQY
14,TRBV27,TRBD1,ASSMRRDRRNTEAF
14,TRBV5-1,-,ASSLARSAGVYEQY
9,TRBV6-6,-,ATKTRETQY
13,TRBV5-1,-,ASSLSSSRGYEQY
11,TRBV6-4,TRBD1,ASSGTGNSPLH
9,TRBV7-9,-,ASSLNDGYT
12,TRBV5-5,-,ASSSDQVRPEAF
11,TRBV14,-,ASSQARADGYT
12,TRBV5-1,TRBD2,ASSPSGRGETQY
14,TRBV18,-,ASSPRLAGLIYEQY
14,TRBV25-1,TRBD2,ASSELWTSFYNEQF
13,TRBV2,-,ASSGSRSNTGELF
10,TRBV29-1,-,SARTDAPEAF